These T cell receptor beta chains were read from a single sample in a study of T cell responses to AZD1222 COVID-19 vaccine. Sequencing used immunoSEQ multiplex PCR; TCRdb keeps in-frame clones, though not all of them. Counted here are around 100,000 clones, roughly nine tenths occurring once; the ten biggest clones make up about 50%. Sample: peripheral blood, taken on day 0 of AZD1222 vaccination. All receptors derive from an adult in good health. Both conserved end residues are part of each CDR3. D genes are given only for firm matches. Where a row states a size, it is once, few, many or the class of an expanded clone; other rows omit it.

d_call: .; j_call: TRBJ2-7; v_call: TRBV7-9; clone_size: once; cdr3_aa: CASSPDTFYEQYF; cdr3_nt: TGTGCCAGCAGCCCGGACACCTTCTACGAGCAGTACTTC
d_call: TRBD1; j_call: TRBJ2-7; v_call: TRBV30; clone_size: once; cdr3_aa: CAWSGQVLNEQYF; cdr3_nt: TGTGCCTGGAGCGGACAGGTTCTCAACGAGCAGTACTTC
d_call: TRBD2; j_call: TRBJ2-3; v_call: TRBV7-6; clone_size: .; cdr3_aa: CASSPGAAGGGTQYF; cdr3_nt: TGTGCCAGCAGCCCCGGCGCAGCGGGAGGAGGGACGCAGTATTTT
d_call: TRBD2; j_call: TRBJ2-1; v_call: TRBV18; clone_size: .; cdr3_aa: CASSPPGTSGYNEQFF; cdr3_nt: TGTGCCAGCTCACCTCCTGGGACTAGCGGTTACAATGAGCAGTTCTTC
d_call: .; j_call: TRBJ1-1; v_call: TRBV19; clone_size: once; cdr3_aa: CASSIYGENPEAFF; cdr3_nt: TGTGCCAGTAGTATTTACGGGGAGAACCCTGAAGCTTTCTTT
d_call: .; j_call: TRBJ1-1; v_call: TRBV6-5; clone_size: .; cdr3_aa: CASSALNTEAFF; cdr3_nt: TGTGCCAGCTCTGCCCTGAACACTGAAGCTTTCTTT
d_call: TRBD2; j_call: TRBJ2-1; v_call: TRBV16; clone_size: .; cdr3_aa: CASSRKREGNNEQFF; cdr3_nt: TGTGCCAGCAGCCGTAAGCGGGAGGGCAACAATGAGCAGTTCTTC
d_call: .; j_call: TRBJ1-4; v_call: TRBV6-1; clone_size: once; cdr3_aa: CASSDAVSGLTNEKLFF; cdr3_nt: TGTGCCAGCAGTGACGCGGTTTCAGGGCTGACTAATGAAAAACTGTTTTTT
d_call: TRBD1; j_call: TRBJ2-1; v_call: TRBV19; clone_size: .; cdr3_aa: CASSTQGAGNEQFF; cdr3_nt: TGTGCCAGTAGCACACAGGGGGCGGGCAATGAGCAGTTCTTC
d_call: .; j_call: TRBJ2-1; v_call: TRBV7-2; clone_size: .; cdr3_aa: CASRLSREQFF; cdr3_nt: TGTGCCAGCAGGCTTAGTCGTGAGCAGTTCTTC